This TCR beta chain comes out of a study of T cell responses to AZD1222 COVID-19 vaccine. About the research overall: Doses given second, at about 4 or about 12 weeks, were pooled.

Study results and caveats: The study identified only 6 or 7 AZD1222 recipients as seropositive at baseline. CD4 TCRs linked to vaccination spanned spike, dominating at 160-218 and 743-854. No day 14 peak samples; only post-peak repertoires were characterized.

As for this clone: Its antigen is as yet unknown.

Using immunoSEQ multiplex PCR, the repertoire was profiled, and TCRdb retains in-frame clones only, with some absent. Here the sample spans about 120,000 clones, around 88% being singletons. Specimen: peripheral blood, collected on day 0 of AZD1222 vaccination. The clonotype originates from an adult in good health.

The CDR3, as DNA: TGTGCCAGCAGCTTAACCTTGTACACTGAAGCTTTCTTT. The encoded protein is CASSLTLYTEAFF. The chain carries TRBV7-3 and TRBJ1-1; no reliable D call. V was cut by 0 bases and J by 3 bases, with 5 bases left in between. The germline gives CDR1 SGHTA, CDR2 FQGTGA. This CDR3 has 13 residues.